The next 25 T cell receptor beta chains were all read from a single sample in a study of cytomegalovirus exposure and HLA in healthy donors. The PCR used 60 Vbeta and 13 Jbeta primers. The assay was immunoSEQ multiplex PCR, and TCRdb's table has in-frame clones only and misses some. The sample has about 84,000 clones, 55% to 65% seen once. The sample taken for sequencing was PBMCs. These receptors came from a woman aged 35 to 49 in good health and CMV-seropositive.

The count of this clone is one. The chain has TRBV18 and TRBJ2-4; TRBD1 is a possible D gene (6 bases). V lost 4 bases and J lost 6, with 13 bases in between. The CDR3 is made up of 14 amino acids. Germline V gene lookup returns CDR1 KGHSH and CDR2 LQKENI. DNA of the CDR3: TGTGCCAGCTCACGAAGCACAGGGAGAAACATTCAGTACTTC. This translates into CASSRSTGRNIQYF.

This sequence joins TRBV15 and TRBJ2-1, with 7 bases aligning to TRBD1. The CDR3 runs to 15 residues. With 3 bases clipped from V and 10 bases from J, the junction kept 12 bases outside the gene matches. The V gene's germline CDR1 is LNHNV and CDR2 YYDKDF (reference sequence). DNA of the CDR3: TGTGCCACCAGCAGGGACTGGGGGACAGAGGGAGAGCAGTTCTTC. Amino acid sequence: CATSRDWGTEGEQFF.

The genes are TRBV20-1 and TRBJ2-1; D not resolved. Trimming left V 2 bases short and J 5 bases short, with 4 bases between. CDR3 length: 11 amino acids. Germline lookup yields CDR1 DFQATT and CDR2 SNEGSKA (reference sequence). The CDR3 coding sequence is TGCAGTGCTAGATCGGACAATGAGCAGTTCTTC. Translation: CSARSDNEQFF.

The chain links TRBV7-6 to TRBJ1-5; D is uncertain. The V gene lost 5 bases and the J gene lost 7 bases, with 12 bases spanning the gap. This CDR3 contains 13 residues. From germline, CDR1 is SGHVS and CDR2 FNYEAQ. CDR3 loop: CASSPQVGQPQHF. The CDR3 DNA follows: TGTGCCAGCAGCCCCCAGGTAGGCCAGCCCCAGCATTTT.

This clone was picked up a small number of times. The chain combines TRBV2 with TRBJ1-5; the match to TRBD1 covers 7 bases. The V and J ends lost 6 bases and 2 bases, in that order; junction bases with no gene match: 10. Germline assignment: CDR1 SNHLY and CDR2 FYNNEI. The CDR3 length is 16 residues. Here the CDR3 DNA reads TGTGCCAGCAGGGGGCCAGGGGGGCTAGGCAATCAGCCCCAGCATTTT. This encodes CASRGPGGLGNQPQHF.

The chain combines TRBV29-1 with TRBJ2-1; 7 bases line up with TRBD1. V trimming: 2 bases; J trimming: 4 bases; junction bases outside the gene matches: 11. The CDR3 covers 16 residues. Looked up from germline, CDR1 is SQVTM and CDR2 is ANQGSEA. CDR3 in DNA: TGCAGCGTTGAACCATCGGGACAGACCTTTTACAATGAGCAGTTCTTC. It specifies CSVEPSGQTFYNEQFF.

J is TRBJ2-3 and V is TRBV4-3; TRBD1 matches at 7 bases. Trimming cost V 2 bases and J 2 bases; bases outside gene matches: 4. This CDR3 has 15 amino acids. In germline, CDR1 is LGHNA, CDR2 YSLEER. The CDR3 region has the DNA TGCGCCAGCAGCCAAACAGGGGATCCCACAGATACGCAGTATTTT. This gives the protein CASSQTGDPTDTQYF.

V is TRBV27 and J is TRBJ2-2; 7 positions match TRBD2. Trimming at V came to 5 bases and at J to 8 bases, leaving 8 bases not matched to a gene. The CDR3 sequence is 14 residues long. Per the germline V gene, CDR1 is MNHEY and CDR2 is SMNVEV (reference sequence). CDR3 protein: CASSPLTSTGELFF. The CDR3 DNA reads TGTGCCAGCAGTCCCCTGACTAGCACTGGGGAGCTGTTTTTT.

J is TRBJ1-1 and V is TRBV6-1; D call uncertain. The CDR3 is 15 amino acids. Germline V CDR1 and CDR2: MNHNS, SASEGT. Trimming shortened V by 7 bases and J by 2 bases, and 17 bases separated the two germline ends. Here the CDR3 reads CASIASQDYNTEAFF. In nucleotides, the CDR3 is TGTGCCAGCATCGCCAGTCAAGATTATAACACTGAAGCTTTCTTT.

Here the CDR3 reads CASSLGTPPHNEQFF. The CDR3 bases are TGTGCCAGCAGCCTCGGGACTCCACCGCACAATGAGCAGTTCTTC. The rearrangement joins TRBV7-6 to TRBJ2-1; weak D call: TRBD2 (6 bases). Looked up from germline, CDR1 is SGHVS and CDR2 is FNYEAQ. The CDR3 spans 15 residues. The V end lost 5 bases, the J end lost 5 bases, and 16 bases lay between the germline ends.

The CDR3 bases are TGTGCCAGCAGCTCCCATGTCGTGGCTGGCTACACCTTC. Protein sequence: CASSSHVVAGYTF. The rearrangement uses TRBV7-9 and TRBJ1-2; no clear D. Germline V gene lookup returns CDR1 SEHNR and CDR2 FQNEAQ (reference sequence). V lost 4 bases and J lost 7, with 13 bases in between. The CDR3 sequence is 13 residues long. The entire variable domain, with the rest obtained from reference TRBV7-9 and TRBJ1-2, is as follows: DTGVSQNPRHKITKRGQNVTFRCDPISEHNRLYWYRQTLGQGPEFLTYFQNEAQLEKSRLLSDRFSAERPKGSFSTLEIQRTEQGDSAMYLCASSSHVVAGYTFGSGTRLTVV.

The chain uses TRBV11-2 and TRBJ2-2; 9 positions match TRBD1. Germline trimming cut 5 bases from V and 4 bases from J; bases unmatched to any gene: 5. Germline loops: CDR1 SGHAT, CDR2 FQNNGV. This CDR3 spans 15 amino acids. The CDR3 reads CASSPRDRATGELFF. For the CDR3, the DNA is TGTGCCAGCAGCCCCCGGGACAGGGCCACCGGGGAGCTGTTTTTT. Based on the CDR3 plus reference TRBV11-2 and TRBJ2-2, the full variable domain is EAGVAQSPRYKIIEKRQSVAFWCNPISGHATLYWYQQILGQGPKLLIQFQNNGVVDDSQLPKDRFSAERLKGVDSTLKIQPAKLEDSAVYLCASSPRDRATGELFFGEGSRLTVL.

This clone was seen just once. The V and J genes are TRBV5-3 and TRBJ2-7; D is unresolved. TRBV5-3 is an ORF, and what it does is uncertain. The CDR3 has 16 residues. V was cut by 1 base and J by 4 bases, with 18 bases left in between. The CDR3 spells CARSLFGQPKSYEQYF. CDR3 DNA: TGTGCCAGAAGCTTGTTTGGGCAGCCCAAAAGTTACGAGCAGTACTTC.

The chain is built from TRBV5-4 and TRBJ1-4, with D perhaps matching TRBD1 (5 bases). The CDR3 extends over 16 amino acids. V lost 0 bases and J 3 bases, leaving 12 bases between the germline ends. The germline CDR1 and CDR2 sequences are SGHNT and YYREEE (reference sequence). CDR3 region: CASSLGGQGPNEKLFF. CDR3 coding DNA: TGTGCCAGCAGCTTGGGCGGTCAGGGTCCTAATGAAAAACTGTTTTTT.

V usage is TRBV28 and J usage is TRBJ1-2; the match to TRBD1 covers 9 bases. Germline lookup yields CDR1 MDHEN and CDR2 SYDVKM. This CDR3 comprises 14 residues. V trimming: 5 bases; J trimming: 8 bases; junction bases outside the gene matches: 9. The CDR3, as DNA: TGTGCCAGCAGTCTCCGGGACAGGGCGCAAGGCTACACCTTC. It codes for CASSLRDRAQGYTF.

V and J are TRBV9 and TRBJ1-4; D not resolved. This CDR3 has 14 amino acids. Trimming shortened V by 3 bases and J by 4 bases, and 10 bases separated the two germline ends. Germline CDR1 and CDR2: SGDLS and YYNGEE. The CDR3 DNA sequence: TGTGCCAGCAGCGCTCCGGGATATAATGAAAAACTGTTTTTT. It is translated as CASSAPGYNEKLFF.

This clone was counted once. This chain uses TRBV28 with TRBJ2-1, with 8 bases lining up with TRBD2. V lost 3 bases to trimming and J lost 8 bases; unmatched junction nucleotides: 9. CDR1 and CDR2 (germline): MDHEN, SYDVKM. The CDR3 sequence is 15 residues long. CDR3 amino acids: CASSFGGGRRDEQFF. In nucleotides, the CDR3 is TGTGCCAGCAGTTTCGGGGGCGGGAGGAGGGATGAGCAGTTCTTC.

The rearrangement uses TRBV18 and TRBJ2-7, with D possibly matching TRBD2 (5 bases). CDR3 length: 13 amino acids. Trimming pared 0 bases from V and 2 bases from J, leaving 5 bases between. CDR1 is KGHSH, CDR2 LQKENI, per germline. Here the CDR3 DNA reads TGTGCCAGCTCACCACCCGGGGCCTACGAGCAGTACTTC. Protein: CASSPPGAYEQYF. The full variable domain, its missing parts supplied by reference TRBV18 and TRBJ2-7, is NAGVMQNPRHLVRRRGQEARLRCSPMKGHSHVYWYRQLPEEGLKFMVYLQKENIIDESGMPKERFSAEFPKEGPSILRIQQVVRGDSAAYFCASSPPGAYEQYFGPGTRLTVT.

The chain is built from TRBV30 and TRBJ1-5; 9 bases match TRBD1. With 1 base clipped from V and 4 bases from J, the junction kept 26 bases outside the gene matches. CDR3 length: 22 amino acids. Germline CDR1 GTSNPN, CDR2 SVGIG (reference sequence). The CDR3 spells CAWSGRDRAHGTDYKWNQPQHF. The DNA of the CDR3 is TGTGCCTGGAGTGGCCGGGACAGGGCCCACGGTACGGATTATAAATGGAATCAGCCCCAGCATTTT. Based on the CDR3 plus reference TRBV30 and TRBJ1-5, the full variable domain is SQTIHQWPATLVQPVGSPLSLECTVEGTSNPNLYWYRQAAGRGLQLLFYSVGIGQISSEVPQNLSASRPQDRQFILSSKKLLLSDSGFYLCAWSGRDRAHGTDYKWNQPQHFGDGTRLSIL.

CDR3 in DNA: TGTGCCAGCAGTTTATTCAGGGTTCGCATTCAGCCCCAGCATTTT. Its protein is CASSLFRVRIQPQHF. The chain carries TRBV28 and TRBJ1-5, with D possibly matching TRBD1 (5 bases). Germline loops: CDR1 MDHEN, CDR2 SYDVKM. V gave up 1 base and J gave up 6 bases, with 13 bases separating them. The CDR3 is made up of 15 amino acids.

The chain has TRBV4-1 and TRBJ2-7; 9 bases agree with TRBD2. Germline CDR1 MGHRA, CDR2 YSYEKL. The CDR3 extends over 16 amino acids. The J segment lost 3 bases and the V segment lost 0 bases, leaving 6 bases of the junction unmatched. CDR3 sequence (DNA): TGCGCCAGCAGCCAAGAGGTAGCGGGAGAAGTCTACGAGCAGTACTTC. Encoded protein: CASSQEVAGEVYEQYF.

The chain couples TRBV5-6 to TRBJ2-5; no clear D. Germline-derived CDR1 and CDR2 are SGHDT and YYEEEE. V dropped 1 base and J dropped 2 bases, with 6 bases sitting between them. The CDR3 consists of 13 residues. In DNA, the CDR3 is TGTGCCAGCAGCTTGTTAATTCAAGAGACCCAGTACTTC. This gives the protein CASSLLIQETQYF.

This clone was seen a handful of times. This sequence joins TRBV5-6 and TRBJ2-5; D is perhaps TRBD1 (6 bases). With the DNA end fitting TRBJ2-7 better, the J assignment may be wrong. CDR3 length equals 13 residues. Germline assignment: CDR1 SGHDT and CDR2 YYEEEE. CDR3 DNA: TGTGCCAGCAGCTTGGACAGGGCCTACGAGCAGTACTTC. As protein: CASSLDRAYEQYF.

The rearrangement links TRBV11-3 to TRBJ2-5, with 8 positions matching TRBD2. The CDR3 consists of 15 residues. The germline CDR1 and CDR2 sequences are SGHNT and YENEEA. Losses at the gene ends were 2 bases for V and 1 base for J; bases not matched to a gene: 3. The CDR3 DNA reads as TGTGCCAGCAGCTTACGGGCGGGGGGCCAAGAGACCCAGTACTTC. Residues: CASSLRAGGQETQYF.

J is TRBJ2-1 and V is TRBV7-9; 7 bases fit TRBD2. The V gene end was trimmed by 5 bases and the J gene end by 8 bases; junction bases not matched to a gene: 12. CDR1 is SEHNR and CDR2 is FQNEAQ in the germline V gene (reference sequence). The CDR3 loop spans 15 amino acids. The CDR3 region is CASSGGGVKADEQFF. CDR3 sequence (DNA): TGTGCCAGCAGCGGTGGGGGGGTCAAAGCCGATGAGCAGTTCTTC.